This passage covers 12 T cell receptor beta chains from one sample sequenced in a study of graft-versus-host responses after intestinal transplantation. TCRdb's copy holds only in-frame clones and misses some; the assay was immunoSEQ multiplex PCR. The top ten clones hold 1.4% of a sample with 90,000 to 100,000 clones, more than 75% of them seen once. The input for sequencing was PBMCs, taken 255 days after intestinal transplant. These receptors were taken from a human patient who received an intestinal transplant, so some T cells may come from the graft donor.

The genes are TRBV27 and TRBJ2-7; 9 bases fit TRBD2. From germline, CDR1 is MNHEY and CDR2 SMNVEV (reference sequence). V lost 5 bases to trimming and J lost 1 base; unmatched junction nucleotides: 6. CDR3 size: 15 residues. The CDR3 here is CASSALAGNSYEQYF. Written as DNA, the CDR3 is TGTGCCAGCAGTGCCCTAGCGGGAAATTCCTACGAGCAGTACTTC.

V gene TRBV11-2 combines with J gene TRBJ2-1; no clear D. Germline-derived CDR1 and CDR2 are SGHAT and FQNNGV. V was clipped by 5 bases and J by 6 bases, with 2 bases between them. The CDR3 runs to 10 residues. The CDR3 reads CASSLNEQFF. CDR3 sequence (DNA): TGTGCCAGCAGCCTCAATGAGCAGTTCTTC.

CDR3 DNA: TGTGCCAGCAGCCGGAACAGGGGGCCTGGAAACACCATATATTTT. This encodes CASSRNRGPGNTIYF. The genes are TRBV14 and TRBJ1-3; 9 bases map to TRBD1. The CDR3 extends over 15 amino acids. V lost 4 bases to trimming and J lost 2 bases; unmatched junction nucleotides: 3. Germline loops: CDR1 SGHDN, CDR2 FVKESK.

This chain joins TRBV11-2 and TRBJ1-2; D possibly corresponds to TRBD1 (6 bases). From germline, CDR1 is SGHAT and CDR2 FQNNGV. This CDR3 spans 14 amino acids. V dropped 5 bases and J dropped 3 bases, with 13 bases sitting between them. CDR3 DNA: TGTGCCAGCAGCGCCCTGACAGGATACTATGGCTACACCTTC. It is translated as CASSALTGYYGYTF.

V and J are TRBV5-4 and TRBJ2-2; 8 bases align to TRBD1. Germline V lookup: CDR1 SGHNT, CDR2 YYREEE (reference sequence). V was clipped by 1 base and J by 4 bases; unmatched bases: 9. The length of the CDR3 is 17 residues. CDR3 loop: CASSLIQSTGGTGELFF. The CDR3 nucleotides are TGTGCCAGCAGCTTGATTCAAAGTACAGGGGGCACCGGGGAGCTGTTTTTT.

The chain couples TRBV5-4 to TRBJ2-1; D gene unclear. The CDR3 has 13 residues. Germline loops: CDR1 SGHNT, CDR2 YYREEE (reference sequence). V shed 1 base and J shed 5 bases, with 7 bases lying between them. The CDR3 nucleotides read TGTGCCAGCAGCTTGAATACTCACAATGAGCAGTTCTTC. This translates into CASSLNTHNEQFF.

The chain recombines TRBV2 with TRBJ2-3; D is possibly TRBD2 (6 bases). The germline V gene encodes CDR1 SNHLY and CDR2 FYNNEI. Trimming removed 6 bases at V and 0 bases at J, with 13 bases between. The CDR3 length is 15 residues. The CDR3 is CASRRGTLSTDTQYF. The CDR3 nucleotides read TGTGCCAGCAGACGCGGGACCTTGAGCACAGATACGCAGTATTTT.

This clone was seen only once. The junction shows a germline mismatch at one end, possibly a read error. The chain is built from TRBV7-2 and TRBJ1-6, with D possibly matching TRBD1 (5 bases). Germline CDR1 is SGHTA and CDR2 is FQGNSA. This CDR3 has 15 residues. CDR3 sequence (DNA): TGTGCCAGTAGCTTTACCGACAGAAAGAATTCACCCCTCCACTTT. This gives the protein CASSFTDRKNSPLHF.

The CDR3, as DNA: TGTGCCAGCAGCGCTGGATACGAGCAGTACTTC. Protein product: CASSAGYEQYF. The chain combines TRBV9 with TRBJ2-7; D is unclear. The CDR3 is made up of 11 amino acids. The V and J ends lost 3 bases and 4 bases respectively, with 5 bases between them. Germline V gene data show CDR1 as SGDLS and CDR2 as YYNGEE. The full variable domain, its missing parts supplied by reference TRBV9 and TRBJ2-7, is DSGVTQTPKHLITATGQRVTLRCSPRSGDLSVYWYQQSLDQGLQFLIQYYNGEERAKGNILERFSAQQFPDLHSELNLSSLELGDSALYFCASSAGYEQYFGPGTRLTVT.

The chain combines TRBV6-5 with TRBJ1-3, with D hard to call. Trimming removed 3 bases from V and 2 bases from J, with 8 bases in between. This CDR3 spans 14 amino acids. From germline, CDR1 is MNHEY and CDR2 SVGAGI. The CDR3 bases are TGTGCCAGCAGTTATCTCGGTGCTGGAAACACCATATATTTT. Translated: CASSYLGAGNTIYF.

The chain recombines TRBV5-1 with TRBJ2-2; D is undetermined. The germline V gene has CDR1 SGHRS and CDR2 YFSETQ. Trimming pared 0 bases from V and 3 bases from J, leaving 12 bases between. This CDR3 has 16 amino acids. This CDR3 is CASSLAVDRDTGELFF. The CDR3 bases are TGCGCCAGCAGCTTGGCCGTAGACCGTGACACCGGGGAGCTGTTTTTT.

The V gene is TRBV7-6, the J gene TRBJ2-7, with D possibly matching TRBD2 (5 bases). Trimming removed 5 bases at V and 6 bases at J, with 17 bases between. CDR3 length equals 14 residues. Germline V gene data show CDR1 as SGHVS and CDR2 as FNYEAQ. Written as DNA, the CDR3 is TGTGCCAGCAGCCCTGCAAGAGGGTTTGGCGAGCAGTACTTC. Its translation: CASSPARGFGEQYF. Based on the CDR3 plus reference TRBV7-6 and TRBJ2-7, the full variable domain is GAGVSQSPRYKVTKRGQDVALRCDPISGHVSLYWYRQALGQGPEFLTYFNYEAQQDKSGLPNDRFSAERPEGSISTLTIQRTEQRDSAMYRCASSPARGFGEQYFGPGTRLTVT.